The source of this T cell receptor beta chain is a study of blood T cell repertoires in COVID-19. Study details: PBMCs, B-cell-depleted T cells, or T cells provided the cDNA or gDNA that made up the material.

Trimming removed 9 bases at V and 0 bases at J, with 19 bases between. Per the germline V gene, CDR1 is SGHRS and CDR2 is YFSETQ. The CDR3 spans 15 residues. The method was immunoSEQ multiplex PCR; TCRdb's version includes in-frame clones alone and lacks a portion of them. This sample yields some 76,000 clones, of which approximately 78% are seen a single time; 27% belongs to the top ten. The TCR sequence derives from a human donor in a cohort sampled during active COVID-19. Specimen: peripheral blood. This chain joins TRBV5-1 and TRBJ2-7, with D perhaps TRBD1 (6 bases). In DNA form, the CDR3 reads TGCGCCACCTCCAAGGGGGACACGAGCTCCTACGAGCAGTACTTC. Its protein is CATSKGDTSSYEQYF.